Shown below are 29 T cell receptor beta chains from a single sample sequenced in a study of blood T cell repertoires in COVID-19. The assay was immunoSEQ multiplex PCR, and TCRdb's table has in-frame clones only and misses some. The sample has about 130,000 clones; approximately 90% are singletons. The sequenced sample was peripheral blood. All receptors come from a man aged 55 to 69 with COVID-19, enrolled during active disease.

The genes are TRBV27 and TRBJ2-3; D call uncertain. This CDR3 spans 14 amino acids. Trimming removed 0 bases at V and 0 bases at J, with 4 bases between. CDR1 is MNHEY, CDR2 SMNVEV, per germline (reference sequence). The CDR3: CASSLSSSTDTQYF. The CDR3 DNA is TGTGCCAGCAGTTTATCCTCTAGCACAGATACGCAGTATTTT.

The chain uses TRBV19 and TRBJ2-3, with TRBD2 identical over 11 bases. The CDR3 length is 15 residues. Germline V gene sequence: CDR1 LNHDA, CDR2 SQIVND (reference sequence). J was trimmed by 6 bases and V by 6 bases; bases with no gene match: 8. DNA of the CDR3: TGTGCCAGTAGCCCGCTAGCGGGGGGTTCGGATACGCAGTATTTT. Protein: CASSPLAGGSDTQYF.

The CDR3 DNA reads TGCGCCAGCAGCCGACGGGACTACTATGGCTACACCTTC. This gives the protein CASSRRDYYGYTF. This chain uses TRBV4-1 with TRBJ1-2; TRBD1 might be the D (5 bases). Germline CDR1 reads MGHRA; CDR2 reads YSYEKL. The length of the CDR3 is 13 residues. V dropped 4 bases and J dropped 3 bases, with 9 bases sitting between them.

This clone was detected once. This CDR3 reads CASSVAAGGMQPQHF. For the CDR3, the DNA is TGTGCCAGCAGCGTAGCTGCAGGGGGTATGCAGCCCCAGCATTTT. The rearrangement joins TRBV9 to TRBJ1-5; 7 bases fit TRBD1. The V segment lost 0 bases and the J segment 7 bases; nucleotides outside the gene matches: 7. CDR1 is SGDLS, CDR2 YYNGEE, per germline. The CDR3 totals 15 residues.

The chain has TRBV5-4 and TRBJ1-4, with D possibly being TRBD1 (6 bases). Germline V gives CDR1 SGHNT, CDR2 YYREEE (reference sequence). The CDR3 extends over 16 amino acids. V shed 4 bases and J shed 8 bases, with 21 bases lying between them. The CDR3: CASSTMLAGGREKLFF. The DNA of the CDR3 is TGTGCCAGCAGCACCATGCTTGCGGGGGGCAGGGAAAAACTGTTTTTT.

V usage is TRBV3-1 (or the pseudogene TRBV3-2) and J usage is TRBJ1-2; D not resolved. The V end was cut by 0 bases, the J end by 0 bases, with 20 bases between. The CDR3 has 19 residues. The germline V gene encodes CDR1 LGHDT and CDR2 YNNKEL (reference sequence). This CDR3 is CASSQDLRRLRPPNYGYTF. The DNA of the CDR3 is TGTGCCAGCAGCCAAGACCTGCGACGCCTGAGGCCACCTAACTATGGCTACACCTTC.

As DNA, the CDR3 is TGTGCCAGCAGCCCCGTGGGGGGGCTCTCCTACGAGCAGTACTTC. The encoded protein is CASSPVGGLSYEQYF. The genes are TRBV6-5 and TRBJ2-7, with D perhaps TRBD2 (7 bases). V lost 6 bases and J 0 bases, leaving 15 bases between the germline ends. The CDR3 has 15 amino acids. In germline, CDR1 is MNHEY, CDR2 SVGAGI.

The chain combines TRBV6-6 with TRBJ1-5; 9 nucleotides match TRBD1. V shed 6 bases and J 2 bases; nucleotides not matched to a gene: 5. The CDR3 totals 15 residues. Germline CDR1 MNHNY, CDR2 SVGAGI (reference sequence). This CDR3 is CASRQGAWGNQPQHF. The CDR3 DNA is TGTGCCAGCAGACAGGGGGCGTGGGGCAATCAGCCCCAGCATTTT.

DNA of the CDR3: TGTGCCAGCAGTTCCGGGACAGGGGGCAATCAGCCCCAGCATTTT. Its translation is CASSSGTGGNQPQHF. V is TRBV5-8 and J is TRBJ1-5; 10 bases are shared with TRBD1. Trimming took 5 bases from V and 2 from J; bases not matched to a gene: 4. In germline, CDR1 is SGHTS, CDR2 YDEGEE. The CDR3 contains 15 residues.

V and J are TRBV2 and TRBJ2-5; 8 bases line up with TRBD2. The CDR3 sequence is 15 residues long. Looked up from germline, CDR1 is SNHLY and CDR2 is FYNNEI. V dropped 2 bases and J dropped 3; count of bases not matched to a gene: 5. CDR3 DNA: TGTGCCAGCAGTGAAAGTCTAGCGGGTAAAGAGACCCAGTACTTC. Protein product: CASSESLAGKETQYF.

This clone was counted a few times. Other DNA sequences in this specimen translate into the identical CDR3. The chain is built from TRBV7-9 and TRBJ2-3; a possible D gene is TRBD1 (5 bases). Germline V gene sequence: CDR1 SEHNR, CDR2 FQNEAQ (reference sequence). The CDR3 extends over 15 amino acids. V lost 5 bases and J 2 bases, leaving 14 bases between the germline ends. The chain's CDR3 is CASSPLQGYTDTQYF. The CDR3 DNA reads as TGTGCCAGCAGCCCTTTGCAGGGATACACAGATACGCAGTATTTT.

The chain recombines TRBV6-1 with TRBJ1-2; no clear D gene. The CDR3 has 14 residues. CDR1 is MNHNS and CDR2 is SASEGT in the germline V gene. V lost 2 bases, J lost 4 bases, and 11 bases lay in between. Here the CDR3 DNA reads TGTGCCAGCAGTGAAAATGAGGCAGCCTATGGCTACACCTTC. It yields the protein CASSENEAAYGYTF.

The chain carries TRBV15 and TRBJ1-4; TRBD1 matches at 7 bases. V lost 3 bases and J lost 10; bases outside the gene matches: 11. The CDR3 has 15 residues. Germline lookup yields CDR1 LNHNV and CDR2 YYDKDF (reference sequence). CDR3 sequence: CATSRGGTEIGKLFF. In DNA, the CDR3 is TGTGCCACCAGCAGGGGCGGGACAGAGATCGGAAAACTGTTTTTT.

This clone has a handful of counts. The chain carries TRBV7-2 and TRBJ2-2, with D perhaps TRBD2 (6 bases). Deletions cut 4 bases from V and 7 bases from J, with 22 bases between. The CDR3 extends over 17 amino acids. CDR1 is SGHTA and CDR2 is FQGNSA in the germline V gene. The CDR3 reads CASSSPGGSGRRGELFF. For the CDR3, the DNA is TGTGCCAGCAGCTCCCCCGGAGGGAGCGGTAGGCGCGGGGAGCTGTTTTTT.

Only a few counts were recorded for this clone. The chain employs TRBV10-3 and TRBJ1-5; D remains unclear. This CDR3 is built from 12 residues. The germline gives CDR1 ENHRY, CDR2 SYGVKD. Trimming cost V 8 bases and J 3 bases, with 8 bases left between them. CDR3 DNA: TGTGCCATCGGGCAGAACAATCAGCCCCAGCATTTT. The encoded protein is CAIGQNNQPQHF.

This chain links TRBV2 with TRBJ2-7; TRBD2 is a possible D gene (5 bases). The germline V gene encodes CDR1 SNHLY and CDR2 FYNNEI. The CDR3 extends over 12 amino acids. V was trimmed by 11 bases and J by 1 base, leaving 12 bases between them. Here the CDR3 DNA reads TGTGCCGGAGGACTGCGATCCTACGAGCAGTACTTC. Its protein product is CAGGLRSYEQYF.

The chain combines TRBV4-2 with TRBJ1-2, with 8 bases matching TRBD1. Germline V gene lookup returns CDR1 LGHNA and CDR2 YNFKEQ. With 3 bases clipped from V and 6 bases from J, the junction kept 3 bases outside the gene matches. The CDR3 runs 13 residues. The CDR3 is CASSHDRGDGYTF. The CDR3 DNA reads TGTGCCAGCAGCCACGACAGGGGTGATGGCTACACCTTC.

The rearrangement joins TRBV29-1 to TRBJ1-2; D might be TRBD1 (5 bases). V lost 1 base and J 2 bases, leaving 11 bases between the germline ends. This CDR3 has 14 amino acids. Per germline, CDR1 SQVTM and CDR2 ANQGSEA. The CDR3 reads CSVEGQGLNYGYTF. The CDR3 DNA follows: TGCAGCGTTGAAGGGCAGGGCTTAAACTATGGCTACACCTTC.

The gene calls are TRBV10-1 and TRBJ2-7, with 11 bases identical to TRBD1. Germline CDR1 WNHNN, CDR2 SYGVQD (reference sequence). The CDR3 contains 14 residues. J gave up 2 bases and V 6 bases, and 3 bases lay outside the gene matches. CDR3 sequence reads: CASRAGQGAYEQYF. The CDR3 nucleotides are TGCGCCAGCAGGGCGGGACAGGGGGCCTACGAGCAGTACTTC.

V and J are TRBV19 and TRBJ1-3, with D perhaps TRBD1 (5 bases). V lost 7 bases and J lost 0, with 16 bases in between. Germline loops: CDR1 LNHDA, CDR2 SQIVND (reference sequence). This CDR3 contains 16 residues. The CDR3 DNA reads TGTGCCAGTAACCCCGTCCGGGGGGGCTCTGGAAACACCATATATTTT. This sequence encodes CASNPVRGGSGNTIYF.

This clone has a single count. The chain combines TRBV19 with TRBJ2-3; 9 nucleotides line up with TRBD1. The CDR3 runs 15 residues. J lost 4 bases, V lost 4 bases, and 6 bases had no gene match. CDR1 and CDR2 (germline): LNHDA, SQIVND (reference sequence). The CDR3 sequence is CASSTTGGGADTQYF. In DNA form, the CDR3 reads TGTGCCAGTAGTACGACAGGGGGAGGTGCAGATACGCAGTATTTT.

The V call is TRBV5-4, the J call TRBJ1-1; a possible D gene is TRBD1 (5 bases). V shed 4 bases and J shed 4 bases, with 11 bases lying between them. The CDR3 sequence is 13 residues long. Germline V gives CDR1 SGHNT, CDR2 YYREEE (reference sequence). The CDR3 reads CASSIPGLTEAFF. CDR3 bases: TGTGCCAGCAGCATTCCGGGACTCACTGAAGCTTTCTTT.

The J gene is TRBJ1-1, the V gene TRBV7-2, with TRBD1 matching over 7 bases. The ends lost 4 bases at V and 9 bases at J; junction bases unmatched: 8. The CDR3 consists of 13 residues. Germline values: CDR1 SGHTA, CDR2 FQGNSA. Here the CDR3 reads CASSSVRDSKAFF. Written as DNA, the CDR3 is TGTGCCAGCAGCTCCGTCCGGGACAGTAAAGCTTTCTTT. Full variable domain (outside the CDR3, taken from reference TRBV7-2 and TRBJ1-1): GAGVSQSPSNKVTEKGKDVELRCDPISGHTALYWYRQSLGQGLEFLIYFQGNSAPDKSGLPSDRFSAERTGGSVSTLTIQRTQQEDSAVYLCASSSVRDSKAFFGQGTRLTVV.

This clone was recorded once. The chain's CDR3 is CASSLWTGVGYTF. CDR3 bases: TGTGCCAGCAGCTTGTGGACAGGGGTTGGCTACACCTTC. The rearrangement links TRBV12-3 or TRBV12-4 to TRBJ1-2; 9 bases align to TRBD1. With 6 bases clipped from V and 7 bases from J, the junction kept 6 bases outside the gene matches. This CDR3 is 13 amino acids long.

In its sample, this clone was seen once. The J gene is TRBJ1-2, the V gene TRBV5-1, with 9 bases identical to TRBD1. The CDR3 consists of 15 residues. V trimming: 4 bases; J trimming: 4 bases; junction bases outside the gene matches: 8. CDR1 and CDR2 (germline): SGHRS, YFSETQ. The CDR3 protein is CASSPGDRETYGYTF. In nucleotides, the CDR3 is TGCGCCAGCAGCCCGGGGGACAGGGAGACCTATGGCTACACCTTC.

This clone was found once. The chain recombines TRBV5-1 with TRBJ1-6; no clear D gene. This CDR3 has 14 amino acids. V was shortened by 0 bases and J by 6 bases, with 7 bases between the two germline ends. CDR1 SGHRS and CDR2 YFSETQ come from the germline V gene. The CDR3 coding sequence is TGCGCCAGCAGCTTGGCAACAGTTAATTCACCCCTCCACTTT. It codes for CASSLATVNSPLHF.

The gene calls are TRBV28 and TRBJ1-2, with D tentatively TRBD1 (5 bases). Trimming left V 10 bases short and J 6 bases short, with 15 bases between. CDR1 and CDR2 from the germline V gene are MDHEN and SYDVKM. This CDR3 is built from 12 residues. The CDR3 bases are TGTGCCACCCCGAGTTTAGGGGATGGCTACACCTTC. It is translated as CATPSLGDGYTF.

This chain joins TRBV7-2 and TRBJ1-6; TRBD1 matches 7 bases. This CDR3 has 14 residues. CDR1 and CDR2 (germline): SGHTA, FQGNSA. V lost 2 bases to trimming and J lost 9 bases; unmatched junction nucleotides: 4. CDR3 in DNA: TGTGCCAGCAGCTTATACAGGGGAGGTTCACCCCTCCACTTT. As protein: CASSLYRGGSPLHF. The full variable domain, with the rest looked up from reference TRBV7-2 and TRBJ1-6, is GAGVSQSPSNKVTEKGKDVELRCDPISGHTALYWYRQSLGQGLEFLIYFQGNSAPDKSGLPSDRFSAERTGGSVSTLTIQRTQQEDSAVYLCASSLYRGGSPLHFGNGTRLTVT.

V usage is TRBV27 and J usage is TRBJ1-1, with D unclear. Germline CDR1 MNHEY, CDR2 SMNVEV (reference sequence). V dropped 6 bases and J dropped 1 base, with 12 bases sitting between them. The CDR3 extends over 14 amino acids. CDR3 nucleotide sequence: TGTGCCAGCAGGACTACTCCCAGGAACACTGAAGCTTTCTTT. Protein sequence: CASRTTPRNTEAFF.